These 25 T cell receptor beta chains share one sample of origin, sequenced in a study of blood T cell repertoires in COVID-19. Profiled with immunoSEQ multiplex PCR; TCRdb holds only in-frame clones, not every one. This table holds around 70,000 clones, around 90% found once. The sample consisted of peripheral blood. Receptors were obtained from a woman older than 75 with active or convalescent COVID-19.

The genes are TRBV19 and TRBJ1-5; TRBD1 agrees at 7 bases. Per the germline V gene, CDR1 is LNHDA and CDR2 is SQIVND (reference sequence). The CDR3 runs 13 residues. After removal of 6 bases from V and 7 bases from J, the junction contained 6 bases not matched to a gene. The CDR3 coding sequence is TGTGCCAGTAGGGGCAGGGGGTCCCAGCCCCAGCATTTT. Amino acids: CASRGRGSQPQHF.

J is TRBJ2-1 and V is TRBV19; 8 bases are shared with TRBD2. The CDR3 is 16 residues long. Losses at the gene ends were 6 bases for V and 6 bases for J; bases not matched to a gene: 13. CDR1 and CDR2 (germline): LNHDA, SQIVND (reference sequence). CDR3 amino acids: CASRTGQRLARNEQFF. CDR3 DNA sequence: TGTGCCAGTAGAACAGGGCAGCGACTAGCGCGCAATGAGCAGTTCTTC.

V and J are TRBV5-1 and TRBJ2-1; 8 nucleotides line up with TRBD1. The germline V gene encodes CDR1 SGHRS and CDR2 YFSETQ. The CDR3 length is 16 residues. The V segment lost 0 bases and the J segment 6 bases; nucleotides outside the gene matches: 8. CDR3 loop: CASSLDTTGAANEQFF. CDR3 coding DNA: TGCGCCAGCAGCTTGGATACGACAGGGGCGGCCAATGAGCAGTTCTTC.

The chain employs TRBV24-1 and TRBJ1-5; D possibly corresponds to TRBD1 (6 bases). Trimming stripped 2 bases from V and 6 bases from J, with 10 bases between. The germline CDR1 and CDR2 sequences are KGHDR and SFDVKD. The CDR3 is made up of 14 amino acids. The CDR3: CATSDSGVPQPQHF. CDR3 nucleotide sequence: TGTGCCACCAGTGATTCAGGGGTTCCTCAGCCCCAGCATTTT.

The rearrangement joins TRBV5-4 to TRBJ2-3; tentatively, D is TRBD2 (6 bases). The V end was cut by 1 base, the J end by 6 bases, with 21 bases between. Germline V gene sequence: CDR1 SGHNT, CDR2 YYREEE (reference sequence). This CDR3 comprises 17 residues. CDR3 in DNA: TGTGCCAGCAGCTTGAAGTTGGGACTCGCATCGGAGGATACGCAGTATTTT. Its translation is CASSLKLGLASEDTQYF.

The V gene is TRBV9, the J gene TRBJ1-1; 7 bases map to TRBD1. The CDR3 extends over 14 amino acids. Per germline, CDR1 SGDLS and CDR2 YYNGEE. The ends lost 4 bases at V and 1 base at J; junction bases unmatched: 4. The DNA for the CDR3 is TGTGCCAGCAGCCCTTGGACAGGGAACACTGAAGCTTTCTTT. This sequence encodes CASSPWTGNTEAFF.

The CDR3 DNA reads TGTGCCAGCAGCCCACGACAGGGTCGCTACGAGCAGTACTTC. Translated, it gives CASSPRQGRYEQYF. The chain recombines TRBV14 with TRBJ2-7; TRBD1 aligns across 7 bases. V shed 4 bases, J shed 3 bases, and the junction held 6 bases outside the gene matches. Germline V CDR1 and CDR2: SGHDN, FVKESK. The CDR3 sequence is 14 residues long.

This clone showed up just a few times. This chain connects TRBV29-1 to TRBJ1-1; TRBD1 is a possible D gene (6 bases). Germline lookup yields CDR1 SQVTM and CDR2 ANQGSEA. The CDR3 is 14 amino acids. V was clipped by 0 bases and J by 6 bases, with 14 bases between them. The CDR3 reads CSVEDGVGQSEAFF. The CDR3 DNA is TGCAGCGTTGAAGATGGGGTGGGACAATCTGAAGCTTTCTTT.

The gene calls are TRBV18 and TRBJ2-2, with 9 bases lining up with TRBD2. J lost 4 bases, V lost 1 base, and 7 bases had no gene match. Germline V gene sequence: CDR1 KGHSH, CDR2 LQKENI. CDR3 size: 17 residues. The CDR3 coding sequence is TGTGCCAGCTCACCACGCGGACTAGCGAGTGGCACCGGGGAGCTGTTTTTT. Its protein is CASSPRGLASGTGELFF.

V usage is TRBV9 and J usage is TRBJ2-3; 10 bases are shared with TRBD2. Germline V gene sequence: CDR1 SGDLS, CDR2 YYNGEE. The ends lost 2 bases at V and 5 bases at J; junction bases unmatched: 5. The CDR3 is made up of 15 amino acids. The CDR3 loop is CASSVDSSGGDTQYF. The CDR3 DNA is TGTGCCAGCAGCGTTGATTCTAGCGGGGGAGATACGCAGTATTTT. Full variable domain (missing parts from reference TRBV9 and TRBJ2-3): DSGVTQTPKHLITATGQRVTLRCSPRSGDLSVYWYQQSLDQGLQFLIQYYNGEERAKGNILERFSAQQFPDLHSELNLSSLELGDSALYFCASSVDSSGGDTQYFGPGTRLTVL.

The V and J genes are TRBV7-2 and TRBJ1-6; 9 nucleotides align to TRBD1. There are 16 residues in the CDR3. Per germline, CDR1 SGHTA and CDR2 FQGNSA. V shed 5 bases, J shed 10 bases, and the junction held 12 bases outside the gene matches. The CDR3, as DNA: TGTGCCAGCAGCCCTAGAAACAGGGGGCATTACTCACCCCTCCACTTT. Amino acid sequence: CASSPRNRGHYSPLHF. The variable domain in full, completed from reference TRBV7-2 and TRBJ1-6, reads GAGVSQSPSNKVTEKGKDVELRCDPISGHTALYWYRQSLGQGLEFLIYFQGNSAPDKSGLPSDRFSAERTGGSVSTLTIQRTQQEDSAVYLCASSPRNRGHYSPLHFGNGTRLTVT.

The chain has TRBV4-3 and TRBJ2-7; TRBD1 is a possible D gene (5 bases). Trimming shortened V by 0 bases and J by 10 bases, and 22 bases separated the two germline ends. The CDR3 runs 16 residues. Germline CDR1 LGHNA, CDR2 YSLEER. The CDR3 coding sequence is TGCGCCAGCAGCCAAGATGCCGGCCAGGGTATTCCCCCTCAGTACTTC. Its translation is CASSQDAGQGIPPQYF.

In this sample, this clone turned up once. The V gene is TRBV5-1, the J gene TRBJ2-3; TRBD2 matches at 8 bases. CDR3 length equals 16 residues. In germline, CDR1 is SGHRS, CDR2 YFSETQ. With V trimmed by 0 bases and J by 0 bases, 3 bases remained unmatched. CDR3 coding DNA: TGCGCCAGCAGCTTGGATCCGGGGGGGAGCACAGATACGCAGTATTTT. Translation gives CASSLDPGGSTDTQYF.

The CDR3, as DNA: TGTGCCAGCAGCTTCCAGGGGATCCAGACCCAGTACTTC. It yields the protein CASSFQGIQTQYF. The V call is TRBV12-3 or TRBV12-4, the J call TRBJ2-5, with a tentative D call TRBD1 (6 bases). The CDR3 length is 13 residues. V lost 6 bases and J 6 bases, leaving 14 bases between the germline ends.

This chain connects TRBV7-9 to TRBJ2-7; D might be TRBD1 (6 bases). Germline-derived CDR1 and CDR2 are SEHNR and FQNEAQ (reference sequence). The CDR3 has 15 residues. With 3 bases removed from V and 3 bases from J, the gap between germline ends came to 15 bases. CDR3 bases: TGTGCCAGCAGCTTTTCAGGGGCTGTTTTCTACGAGCAGTACTTC. Its protein product is CASSFSGAVFYEQYF.

The V gene is TRBV9, the J gene TRBJ1-1; 9 bases match TRBD1. This CDR3 region has 14 residues. Unmatched junction bases numbered 5, after V lost 0 bases and J lost 8 bases. Per the germline V gene, CDR1 is SGDLS and CDR2 is YYNGEE. CDR3 region: CASSVAGQGGEAFF. The CDR3 bases are TGTGCCAGCAGCGTAGCGGGACAGGGTGGCGAAGCTTTCTTT.

This clone was observed a few times. This chain links TRBV6-5 with TRBJ2-1, with D perhaps matching TRBD1 (7 bases). Per germline, CDR1 MNHEY and CDR2 SVGAGI. Trimming pared 5 bases from V and 9 bases from J, leaving 14 bases between. CDR3 length: 13 residues. The CDR3: CASSRNQGGEQFF. DNA for the CDR3: TGTGCCAGCAGTCGCAATCAGGGGGGTGAGCAGTTCTTC.

The chain combines TRBV5-6 with TRBJ2-7; 8 bases are a match to TRBD2. The CDR3 is 13 residues long. Germline CDR1 SGHDT, CDR2 YYEEEE. V lost 4 bases to trimming and J lost 0 bases; unmatched junction nucleotides: 0. The CDR3 sequence: CASSRGGSYEQYF. CDR3 bases: TGTGCCAGCAGCCGGGGGGGCTCCTACGAGCAGTACTTC.

V usage is TRBV23-1 and J usage is TRBJ1-2; maybe TRBD1 (6 bases). TRBV23-1 is recorded as an ORF, its role being uncertain. The CDR3 spans 11 residues. Trimming stripped 8 bases from V and 7 bases from J, with 11 bases between. CDR3 bases: TGCGCCAGCGCACAGGGAATTGGCTACACCTTC. Translated: CASAQGIGYTF.

This clone has just a few counts. Other DNA sequences in the sample encode the same CDR3. The CDR3 DNA sequence: TGTGCCAGCAGCTTACAGGGGGCCAATTCACCCCTCCACTTT. Translation: CASSLQGANSPLHF. This sequence joins TRBV7-9 and TRBJ1-6, with 8 bases identical to TRBD1. The CDR3 totals 14 residues. The germline gives CDR1 SEHNR, CDR2 FQNEAQ (reference sequence). Losses at the gene ends were 2 bases for V and 7 bases for J; bases not matched to a gene: 1. Full variable domain (rest looked up from reference TRBV7-9 and TRBJ1-6): DTGVSQNPRHKITKRGQNVTFRCDPISEHNRLYWYRQTLGQGPEFLTYFQNEAQLEKSRLLSDRFSAERPKGSFSTLEIQRTEQGDSAMYLCASSLQGANSPLHFGNGTRLTVT.

This clone has just one count. V is TRBV4-1 and J is TRBJ1-6; D remains unclear. The V and J ends lost 3 bases and 8 bases respectively, with 8 bases between them. The germline CDR1 and CDR2 sequences are MGHRA and YSYEKL. The CDR3 totals 13 residues. The CDR3 DNA reads TGCGCCAGCAGCCAGGACTGGGATTCACCCCTCCACTTT. Protein sequence: CASSQDWDSPLHF.

This chain links TRBV6-8 with TRBJ1-3; perhaps TRBD1 as D (5 bases). Per the germline V gene, CDR1 is MNHGY and CDR2 is SAAAGT. Trimming left V 6 bases short and J 0 bases short, with 15 bases between. This CDR3 has 16 amino acids. The CDR3 reads CASSLFPDISGNTIYF. In DNA form, the CDR3 reads TGTGCCAGCAGCTTGTTCCCGGACATCTCTGGAAACACCATATATTTT.

This sequence joins TRBV5-1 and TRBJ2-1; 10 nucleotides agree with TRBD2. V gave up 0 bases and J gave up 7 bases; unmatched junction bases: 1. CDR1 is SGHRS, CDR2 YFSETQ, per germline. This CDR3 comprises 14 residues. Here the CDR3 DNA reads TGCGCCAGCAGCTTGGAGCGGGGGGGAAATGAGCAGTTCTTC. This translates into CASSLERGGNEQFF. Full variable domain (outside the CDR3, taken from reference TRBV5-1 and TRBJ2-1): KAGVTQTPRYLIKTRGQQVTLSCSPISGHRSVSWYQQTPGQGLQFLFEYFSETQRNKGNFPGRFSGRQFSNSRSEMNVSTLELGDSALYLCASSLERGGNEQFFGPGTRLTVL.

CDR3 sequence reads: CATSRDRGFTDTQYF. CDR3 bases: TGTGCCACCAGCAGAGATCGGGGGTTCACAGATACGCAGTATTTT. The genes are TRBV15 and TRBJ2-3, with a possible D match to TRBD2 (6 bases). Trimming pared 0 bases from V and 2 bases from J, leaving 9 bases between. CDR3 length: 15 amino acids. In germline, CDR1 is LNHNV, CDR2 YYDKDF (reference sequence).

The chain uses TRBV3-1 (or the pseudogene TRBV3-2) and TRBJ2-2, with a possible D match to TRBD2 (6 bases). The CDR3 is made up of 13 amino acids. Germline V gene sequence: CDR1 LGHDT, CDR2 YNNKEL (reference sequence). V dropped 4 bases and J dropped 6 bases, with 9 bases sitting between them. CDR3 in amino acids: CASSRLGPGELFF. The CDR3, as DNA: TGTGCCAGCAGCCGACTAGGTCCCGGGGAGCTGTTTTTT.